These T cell receptor beta chains were read from a single sample in a study of shared clonotypes between healthy human individuals. The method was immunoSEQ multiplex PCR; TCRdb's version includes in-frame clones alone and lacks a portion of them. The sample has a few hundred thousand clones, about 69% seen once. The sequenced material came from memory CD4+ T cells sorted from blood. The receptors stem from a man aged 25 to 45 in good health. Both conserved end residues are trimmed from each CDR3. A D gene is named only where the DNA matches it firmly.

J | V | D | CDR3
TRBJ1-5 | TRBV2 | TRBD1 | ASNAGTGLGQPQH
TRBJ2-7 | TRBV6-6 | NA | ASSLTSPSSYEQY
TRBJ2-7 | TRBV7-2 | NA | ASSITTGSKQY
TRBJ1-4 | TRBV10-2 | NA | ASSAMEGKLF
TRBJ2-2 | TRBV7-8 | NA | ASSPGQNTGELF
TRBJ2-7 | TRBV5-4 | NA | ASSPVIGDALD
TRBJ1-2 | TRBV5-8 | NA | ASSLVSDSGYT
TRBJ2-3 | TRBV9 | NA | ASSVGSAYDTDTQY
TRBJ2-7 | TRBV30 | TRBD1 | AWRRTGSYEQY
TRBJ2-7 | TRBV10-1 | TRBD2 | ASRKGRETGEQY
TRBJ1-5 | TRBV28 | NA | ASTGRGDQPQH
TRBJ1-5 | TRBV11-3 | NA | ASSLSVSEQPQH
TRBJ2-7 | TRBV7-9 | TRBD1 | ASSSLRATGKQYEQY
TRBJ1-2 | TRBV6-6 | NA | ASSTVGGYT
TRBJ1-1 | TRBV2 | NA | ASSPPTETEAF
TRBJ2-5 | TRBV5-4 | NA | ASSLAAARAAETQY
TRBJ1-2 | TRBV7-2 | NA | ASSSGVAGANYGYT
TRBJ2-1 | TRBV5-1 | NA | ASSLNRNYNEQF
TRBJ1-2 | TRBV28 | NA | ASKSGRRTANYGYT
TRBJ1-2 | TRBV7-8 | TRBD1 | ASSLAGQGEGYT
TRBJ1-2 | TRBV27 | NA | ASRLGTGGLGGYT
TRBJ2-1 | TRBV5-5 | TRBD2 | ASSRGDVYNEQF
TRBJ1-1 | TRBV28 | NA | ASSLQNTEAF
TRBJ2-1 | TRBV5-1 | TRBD2 | ASSFTGTSGRGSSYNEQF
TRBJ2-1 | TRBV7-2 | NA | ASSSNSGYNEQF
TRBJ2-1 | TRBV27 | NA | ASSPAGWYNEQF
TRBJ1-3 | TRBV5-1 | NA | ASSLGTESGNTIY
TRBJ2-7 | TRBV7-2 | NA | ASSLVQGRNEQY
TRBJ2-3 | TRBV7-8 | TRBD1 | ASSLAGQGTDTQY
TRBJ2-3 | TRBV27 | NA | ASSFSSTDTQY
TRBJ1-2 | TRBV18 | NA | ASSLGRAEHYGYT
TRBJ2-7 | TRBV11-2 | NA | ASSFTGTRSHEQY
TRBJ2-5 | TRBV11-2 | TRBD2 | ASSRRLAGEETQY
TRBJ2-4 | TRBV5-1 | NA | ASSVLRN
TRBJ2-3 | TRBV18 | TRBD2 | ASSPSSGDTQY
TRBJ2-1 | TRBV28 | NA | ATSSRGRSYNEQF